This TCR beta chain was captured by sequencing in a study of cytomegalovirus exposure and HLA in healthy donors. Study details: Prior work identified about 120 million unique TCR beta sequences in roughly 180 million T cells. Findings of the study overall: Several of the most significant clusters appeared linked to common viral pathogens, based on a later analysis. CMV serostatus stood as the only immune exposure information on hand.

Of note for this clone: What it recognizes is unknown.

The PCR employed 60 Vbeta primers together with 13 Jbeta primers. In the authors' workflow: An analysis that came later counted approximately 76 million unique TCR beta chains, about 10 million shared. TCRdb keeps only in-frame clones here, not all; method: immunoSEQ multiplex PCR. V and J calls and clone size follow that table, whereas D and trimming were derived from the DNA. The sample includes 150,000 to 200,000 clones, about 73% of them seen just once. Sequenced input: PBMCs. The sequence was obtained from a woman in her forties or fifties in good health and CMV-seropositive.

CDR3 DNA sequence: TGTGCCAGCAGCTTAGGGATAGTCGGGGATGAGCAGTTCTTC. Translating gives CASSLGIVGDEQFF. The V call is TRBV11-3, the J call TRBJ2-1, with a tentative D call TRBD2 (5 bases). The CDR3 covers 14 residues. CDR1 SGHNT and CDR2 YENEEA come from the germline V gene. The V and J ends lost 1 base and 8 bases respectively, with 12 bases between them.